The 25 T cell receptor beta chains below all came from one sample that was sequenced in a study of T-cell reconstitution after alpha-beta-depleted transplantation in children. Unique molecular identifiers were used in preparing the TCRbeta library. A single record per CDR3 protein comes from TCRdb applying MiXCR to the PCR reads. This table has fewer than 700,000 distinct CDR3 sequences, approximately 13% appearing once. The sample consisted of PBMCs, mostly from graft donor cells, taken 360 days after TCRalphabeta/CD19-depleted stem cell transplant. The receptor set was obtained from a male patient younger than 18 who had a stem cell transplant for acute myeloid leukemia, so the T cells may come from the graft donor.

This clonotype was observed at least ten times. The chain recombines TRBV24-1 with TRBJ2-5; 7 bases match TRBD1. The CDR3 length is 14 residues. V shed 5 bases and J 3 bases; nucleotides not matched to a gene: 5. CDR1 is KGHDR, CDR2 SFDVKD, per germline. CDR3 protein: CATSALDREETQYF. The DNA for the CDR3 is TGTGCCACCAGTGCTCTAGACAGGGAAGAGACCCAGTACTTC.

This clonotype was observed a handful of times. The chain couples TRBV29-1 to TRBJ1-4, with D perhaps TRBD1 (5 bases). Germline CDR1 SQVTM, CDR2 ANQGSEA. The CDR3 extends over 16 amino acids. Between the trimmed V and J ends, which lost 6 bases and 0 bases, there was a span of 17 bases. The CDR3 DNA reads as TGCAGCGTCAAGGGGACCCAGTTCGCAACTAATGAAAAACTGTTTTTT. Encoded protein: CSVKGTQFATNEKLFF.

V and J are TRBV5-1 and TRBJ2-2; the D gene is possibly TRBD2 (6 bases). The CDR3 is 16 residues long. The germline V gene encodes CDR1 SGHRS and CDR2 YFSETQ. Deletions cut 0 bases from V and 5 bases from J, with 14 bases between. The DNA for the CDR3 is TGCGCCAGCAGCTTGGTGGCGGGAAGAAGAACCGGGGAGCTGTTTTTT. It encodes CASSLVAGRRTGELFF. Based on the CDR3 plus reference TRBV5-1 and TRBJ2-2, the full variable domain is KAGVTQTPRYLIKTRGQQVTLSCSPISGHRSVSWYQQTPGQGLQFLFEYFSETQRNKGNFPGRFSGRQFSNSRSEMNVSTLELGDSALYLCASSLVAGRRTGELFFGEGSRLTVL.

The gene calls are TRBV28 and TRBJ2-3; TRBD2 aligns across 10 bases. The CDR3 has 16 amino acids. Trimming cost V 4 bases and J 4 bases; bases outside gene matches: 8. Germline CDR1 and CDR2: MDHEN and SYDVKM. The CDR3 nucleotides read TGTGCCAGCAGTTGGATAACTAGCGGGAAGGCAGATACGCAGTATTTT. Translating it yields CASSWITSGKADTQYF.

The chain combines TRBV9 with TRBJ2-1; 12 bases agree with TRBD2. Germline loops: CDR1 SGDLS, CDR2 YYNGEE. The CDR3 sequence is 20 residues long. V lost 0 bases to trimming and J lost 8 bases; unmatched junction nucleotides: 18. The CDR3 DNA is TGTGCCAGCAGCGTAGTGTCCAGGGCTAGCGGGAGGGCCGAGGCAGATGAGCAGTTCTTC. It specifies CASSVVSRASGRAEADEQFF.

This clonotype has a handful of counts. J is TRBJ2-2 and V is TRBV28, with D possibly being TRBD1 (6 bases). The CDR3 sequence is 16 residues long. Germline loops: CDR1 MDHEN, CDR2 SYDVKM. The V and J ends lost 7 bases and 4 bases respectively, with 19 bases between them. This chain's CDR3 is CASTGTGKGSTGELFF. The CDR3 nucleotides are TGTGCCAGCACCGGAACAGGGAAGGGAAGCACCGGGGAGCTGTTTTTT.

This clonotype was counted only a few times. The chain is built from TRBV12-3 or TRBV12-4 and TRBJ2-1; weak D call: TRBD2 (6 bases). Trimming took off 1 base at V and 9 bases at J, with 13 bases between the two ends. The CDR3 spans 14 residues. DNA for the CDR3: TGTGCCAGCAGTTTAGGTCAGGAGGGCACTGAGCAGTTCTTC. It encodes CASSLGQEGTEQFF.

This clonotype was seen a handful of times. The rearrangement joins TRBV7-9 to TRBJ1-5; TRBD1 might be the D (5 bases). The CDR3 runs to 16 residues. CDR1 and CDR2 from the germline V gene are SEHNR and FQNEAQ (reference sequence). V was trimmed by 5 bases and J by 5 bases, leaving 19 bases between them. As DNA, the CDR3 is TGTGCCAGCAGCCACAGGTGGATGGGGGTGGATCAGCCCCAGCATTTT. Its protein is CASSHRWMGVDQPQHF.

The CDR3 DNA reads as TGTGCCAGCAGTCTTGGACAGGAGTTGAGCAATCAGCCCCAGCATTTT. This sequence encodes CASSLGQELSNQPQHF. The rearrangement links TRBV28 to TRBJ1-5; 7 nucleotides match TRBD1. V trimming: 5 bases; J trimming: 1 base; junction bases outside the gene matches: 8. The germline V gene has CDR1 MDHEN and CDR2 SYDVKM. The CDR3 is 16 amino acids.

This clonotype was seen a few times. The rearrangement links TRBV13 to TRBJ1-4; 10 bases line up with TRBD1. CDR3 size: 15 residues. Germline-derived CDR1 and CDR2 are PRHDT and FYEKMQ (reference sequence). Trimming removed 5 bases from V and 7 bases from J; junction bases left unmatched: 7. The CDR3 loop is CASSPTGQGVEKLFF. As DNA, the CDR3 is TGTGCCAGCAGCCCGACTGGACAGGGGGTTGAAAAACTGTTTTTT.

A few counts support this clonotype. The chain combines TRBV12-3 or TRBV12-4 with TRBJ1-3; D not resolved. The CDR3 covers 15 residues. V lost 4 bases, J lost 0 bases, and 10 bases lay in between. The CDR3 DNA reads as TGTGCCAGCAGTTGGAGTGGAAGCTCTGGAAACACCATATATTTT. Its translation is CASSWSGSSGNTIYF.

This clonotype was detected a few times. The chain has TRBV29-1 and TRBJ1-4; TRBD1 might be the D (6 bases). The CDR3 loop spans 13 amino acids. The V end was cut by 5 bases, the J end by 8 bases, with 15 bases between. In germline, CDR1 is SQVTM, CDR2 ANQGSEA. CDR3 coding DNA: TGCAGCGTTATCCGAGGGGGTGGCGAAAAACTGTTTTTT. Translation: CSVIRGGGEKLFF.

The sample holds a few counts of this clonotype. J is TRBJ2-7 and V is TRBV3-1; 12 nucleotides agree with TRBD2. With 4 bases clipped from V and 5 bases from J, the junction kept 12 bases outside the gene matches. Germline lookup yields CDR1 LGHDT and CDR2 YNNKEL (reference sequence). This CDR3 has 17 amino acids. The CDR3 bases are TGTGCCAGCAGCCCTCTCTGGACTAGCGGGACCTCGGACGAGCAGTACTTC. It yields the protein CASSPLWTSGTSDEQYF.

This clonotype appeared many times. This chain links TRBV12-3 or TRBV12-4 with TRBJ2-7; D not certain. The CDR3 consists of 11 residues. Deletions cut 4 bases from V and 5 bases from J, with 6 bases between. The CDR3 nucleotides read TGTGCCAGCAGTTATCACCACGAGCAGTACTTC. Its protein product is CASSYHHEQYF.

This clonotype has more than one count but fewer than ten. V is TRBV7-2 and J is TRBJ2-3; a weak D match, TRBD2 (5 bases). The length of the CDR3 is 14 residues. Germline lookup yields CDR1 SGHTA and CDR2 FQGNSA. The V end was cut by 1 base, the J end by 6 bases, with 11 bases between. CDR3 DNA: TGTGCCAGCAGCTTAGTTTCCCCGGGGGATACGCAGTATTTT. Translating gives CASSLVSPGDTQYF.

The chain recombines TRBV13 with TRBJ1-4; 8 bases are a match to TRBD1. After removal of 6 bases from V and 4 bases from J, the junction contained 7 bases not matched to a gene. The length of the CDR3 is 15 residues. CDR1 and CDR2 (germline): PRHDT, FYEKMQ (reference sequence). CDR3 amino acids: CASRRTGQDNEKLFF. CDR3 in DNA: TGTGCCAGCAGACGGACAGGGCAGGATAATGAAAAACTGTTTTTT.

This chain uses TRBV5-1 with TRBJ2-1, with 10 bases identical to TRBD2. Per germline, CDR1 SGHRS and CDR2 YFSETQ. This CDR3 is built from 16 residues. V lost 2 bases and J lost 4; bases outside the gene matches: 6. The CDR3: CASSFRGLAIYNEQFF. In DNA form, the CDR3 reads TGCGCCAGCAGCTTCCGGGGACTAGCGATATACAATGAGCAGTTCTTC. The full variable domain, its missing parts supplied by reference TRBV5-1 and TRBJ2-1, is KAGVTQTPRYLIKTRGQQVTLSCSPISGHRSVSWYQQTPGQGLQFLFEYFSETQRNKGNFPGRFSGRQFSNSRSEMNVSTLELGDSALYLCASSFRGLAIYNEQFFGPGTRLTVL.

This chain connects TRBV29-1 to TRBJ2-2, with TRBD2 identical over 8 bases. V shed 6 bases, J shed 3 bases, and the junction held 6 bases outside the gene matches. The CDR3 spans 14 residues. Germline V CDR1 and CDR2: SQVTM, ANQGSEA. For the CDR3, the DNA is TGCAGCGTCGCGACTAGCGAGGACACCGGGGAGCTGTTTTTT. Its translation is CSVATSEDTGELFF.

This clonotype was seen repeatedly, ten times or more. V is TRBV11-2 and J is TRBJ2-7; 10 bases match TRBD1. Germline-derived CDR1 and CDR2 are SGHAT and FQNNGV. The CDR3 sequence is 14 residues long. V shed 5 bases and J 4 bases; nucleotides not matched to a gene: 5. The CDR3 sequence is CASSPGQGGYEQYF. CDR3 nucleotides: TGTGCCAGCAGCCCAGGACAGGGGGGTTACGAGCAGTACTTC.

This clonotype was seen only a few times. This chain connects TRBV6-1 to TRBJ1-4; TRBD1 matches 7 bases. Germline V lookup: CDR1 MNHNS, CDR2 SASEGT. V lost 7 bases to trimming and J lost 3 bases; unmatched junction nucleotides: 5. This CDR3 comprises 14 residues. The CDR3 sequence is CASNGQASNEKLFF. The DNA for the CDR3 is TGTGCCAGCAATGGACAGGCATCTAATGAAAAACTGTTTTTT.

Of note for this clonotype: The germline gene is not matched at one end of the junction; a read error may be the cause. The rearrangement uses TRBV7-7 and TRBJ2-1; D unclear. The CDR3 runs 15 residues. Germline-derived CDR1 and CDR2 are SSHAT and FNYEAQ (reference sequence). As DNA, the CDR3 is TGTGCTAGCAGCTTTGCCCCGTCAGGAACGAATGAGCAGTTCTTC. As protein: CASSFAPSGTNEQFF.

This clonotype was seen more than once but under ten times. The chain has TRBV28 and TRBJ2-7; TRBD2 matches at 7 bases. The CDR3 sequence is 15 residues long. Germline trimming cut 3 bases from V and 4 bases from J; bases unmatched to any gene: 9. Germline lookup yields CDR1 MDHEN and CDR2 SYDVKM. In nucleotides, the CDR3 is TGTGCCAGCAGTTTCTCTGGGGGGGGTTGGTACGAGCAGTACTTC. Translated, it gives CASSFSGGGWYEQYF.

The rearrangement links TRBV4-2 to TRBJ2-7, with a possible D match to TRBD2 (5 bases). Trimming took 3 bases from V and 3 from J, leaving 21 bases between them. The CDR3 runs 17 residues. Germline V gene sequence: CDR1 LGHNA, CDR2 YNFKEQ. CDR3 residues: CASSQGPINPGDYEQYF. CDR3 in DNA: TGTGCCAGCAGCCAGGGTCCTATTAACCCCGGGGACTACGAGCAGTACTTC.

The chain combines TRBV15 with TRBJ2-3, with D perhaps TRBD2 (5 bases). Germline V gene sequence: CDR1 LNHNV, CDR2 YYDKDF (reference sequence). The CDR3 spans 18 residues. V was pared by 1 base and J by 2 bases, with 19 bases between. The CDR3 region is CATSRVHVSLAITDTQYF. The CDR3 nucleotides are TGTGCCACCAGCAGAGTCCACGTCTCCCTAGCCATCACAGATACGCAGTATTTT.

The chain carries TRBV25-1 and TRBJ2-1, with a tentative D call TRBD1 (6 bases). The V end lost 2 bases, the J end lost 8 bases, and 19 bases lay between the germline ends. The CDR3 is 16 residues long. Germline V gene lookup returns CDR1 MGHDK and CDR2 SYGVNS. In DNA, the CDR3 is TGTGCCAGCAGTGAACGACCGGGACACGGGGTCTATGAGCAGTTCTTC. Translated: CASSERPGHGVYEQFF.